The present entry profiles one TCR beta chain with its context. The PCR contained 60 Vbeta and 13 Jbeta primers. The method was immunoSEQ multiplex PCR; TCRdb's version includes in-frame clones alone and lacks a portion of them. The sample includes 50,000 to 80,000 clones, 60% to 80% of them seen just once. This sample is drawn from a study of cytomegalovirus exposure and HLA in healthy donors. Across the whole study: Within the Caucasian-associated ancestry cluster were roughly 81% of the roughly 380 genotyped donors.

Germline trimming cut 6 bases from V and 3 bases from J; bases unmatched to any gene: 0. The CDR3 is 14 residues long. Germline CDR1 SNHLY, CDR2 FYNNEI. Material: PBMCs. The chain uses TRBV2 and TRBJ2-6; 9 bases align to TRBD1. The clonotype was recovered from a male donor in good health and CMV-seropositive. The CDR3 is CASRTGGGANVLTF. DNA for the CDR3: TGTGCCAGCAGGACAGGGGGTGGGGCCAACGTCCTGACTTTC. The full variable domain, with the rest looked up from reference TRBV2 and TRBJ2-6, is EPEVTQTPSHQVTQMGQEVILRCVPISNHLYFYWYRQILGQKVEFLVSFYNNEISEKSEIFDDQFSVERPDGSNFTLKIRSTKLEDSAMYFCASRTGGGANVLTFGAGSRLTVL.